The TCR beta chain described here comes from a study of cytomegalovirus exposure and HLA in healthy donors. Study-wide findings and caveats: Rarity marked most TCR sequences, yet some public TCRs occurred in many donors. Several of the most significant clusters appeared linked to common viral pathogens, based on a later analysis.

The PCR had 60 Vbeta and 13 Jbeta primers. TCRdb keeps only in-frame clones here, not all; method: immunoSEQ multiplex PCR. This sample has about 190,000 clones; roughly 80% occur once, and the top ten carry over 2.5%. Comments on this clone: Its antigen remains unknown.

This TCR was sampled from a woman in her forties or fifties in good health and CMV-seropositive. Source material: PBMCs.

Here the CDR3 DNA reads TGTGCCAGCAGGGGGGGACAGATTAATGAAAAACTGTTTTTT. Translated: CASRGGQINEKLFF. V gene TRBV2 combines with J gene TRBJ1-4; TRBD1 matches 7 bases. V shed 6 bases and J 4 bases; nucleotides not matched to a gene: 5. The CDR3 has 14 residues. Germline CDR1 and CDR2: SNHLY and FYNNEI.